Following are 7 T cell receptor beta chains from one sample sequenced in a study of blood T cells in healthy people across ages. The authors ran a second PCR of roughly 6 to 12 cycles using a sample-barcoded 5' primer and a J-beta primer mix. One entry per CDR3 protein results from TCRdb running MiXCR on the 5' RACE reads. Seen here are 780,000 or so distinct CDR3 sequences, around a quarter observed once, and the top ten hold under 4%. A further study also used this sample, focusing on T cells of mothers and their children.

Sequenced input: blood. The receptor source for this set is a boy aged 5 to 17 in good health.

This clonotype showed up just a few times. This chain joins TRBV28 and TRBJ2-7, with 7 bases identical to TRBD2. The J segment lost 2 bases and the V segment lost 4 bases, leaving 8 bases of the junction unmatched. CDR3 length: 15 amino acids. Germline values: CDR1 MDHEN, CDR2 SYDVKM. The CDR3 loop is CASSSGGGRTYEQYF. For the CDR3, the DNA is TGTGCCAGCAGTTCTGGGGGGGGAAGGACCTACGAGCAGTACTTC.

For the CDR3, the DNA is TGTGCCACCCGTGGGGGAGGCCAAGAGACCCAGTACTTC. As protein: CATRGGGQETQYF. This sequence joins TRBV6-5 and TRBJ2-5; TRBD2 is a possible D gene (6 bases). The CDR3 loop spans 13 amino acids. Germline V gives CDR1 MNHEY, CDR2 SVGAGI. Trimming cost V 10 bases and J 1 base, with 13 bases left between them.

This chain joins TRBV29-1 and TRBJ1-3; the match to TRBD1 covers 9 bases. Trimming cost V 7 bases and J 4 bases; bases outside gene matches: 11. CDR3 length equals 15 residues. The germline gives CDR1 SQVTM, CDR2 ANQGSEA. The CDR3 sequence is CSAGEQGASGNTIYF. Here the CDR3 DNA reads TGCAGCGCCGGAGAACAGGGGGCGTCCGGAAACACCATATATTTT.

The chain links TRBV6-6 to TRBJ1-2; D is possibly TRBD1 (6 bases). V was cut by 2 bases and J by 7 bases, with 14 bases left in between. The CDR3 spans 14 residues. Germline-derived CDR1 and CDR2 are MNHNY and SVGAGI (reference sequence). CDR3 coding DNA: TGTGCCAGCAGTTACACCACGGCGGGGGCTGGCTACACCTTC. It codes for CASSYTTAGAGYTF.

This clonotype was counted between two and nine times. The chain recombines TRBV5-1 with TRBJ2-5; a possible D gene is TRBD2 (5 bases). CDR3 size: 13 residues. V dropped 7 bases and J dropped 4 bases, with 14 bases sitting between them. Per the germline V gene, CDR1 is SGHRS and CDR2 is YFSETQ. In nucleotides, the CDR3 is TGCGCCAGCGGACCCCCACGGGGAGAGACCCAGTACTTC. Protein: CASGPPRGETQYF.

Only a few counts were recorded for this clonotype. The chain is built from TRBV28 and TRBJ2-7; D uncertain. This CDR3 comprises 13 residues. Germline-derived CDR1 and CDR2 are MDHEN and SYDVKM. Trimming cost V 7 bases and J 0 bases, with 10 bases left between them. In DNA, the CDR3 is TGTGCCAGCACCGGAAGTTTCTCCTACGAGCAGTACTTC. As protein: CASTGSFSYEQYF.

This clonotype appeared a few times. The chain is built from TRBV7-2 and TRBJ2-7, with D possibly called TRBD1 or TRBD2 (5 bases each). Germline CDR1 and CDR2: SGHTA and FQGNSA. The V and J ends lost 1 base and 1 base respectively, with 17 bases between them. The CDR3 covers 17 residues. DNA of the CDR3: TGTGCCAGCAGCTTAGGAAGTTTGGGGACCATTTCCTACGAGCAGTACTTC. Translating it yields CASSLGSLGTISYEQYF.